This TCR beta chain was captured by sequencing in a study of CD8+CD57+ T cells in acquired aplastic anemia. Sequencing involved patients with CD8+CD57+ cell expansion previously shown by flow cytometry. Genomic DNA was employed as the template in profiling TCR beta VDJ and CDR3. TCRdb re-analysed the reads in MiXCR, keeping a single row per CDR3 protein. The sample lists about 98,000 distinct CDR3 sequences, 65% to 70% occurring once. V shed 0 bases and J shed 5 bases, with 10 bases lying between them. This CDR3 region has 13 residues. Germline V lookup: CDR1 DFQATT, CDR2 SNEGSKA (reference sequence).

The specimen sequenced was sorted CD4+, CD8+, or CD8+CD57+ T cells (not recorded which) from PBMCs. The sequence came from a human donor with aplastic anemia. The V and J genes are TRBV20-1 and TRBJ1-1, with D uncertain. Written as DNA, the CDR3 is TGCAGTGCTAGAGACCCGAGGGCGACTGAAGCTTTCTTT. Translation gives CSARDPRATEAFF.